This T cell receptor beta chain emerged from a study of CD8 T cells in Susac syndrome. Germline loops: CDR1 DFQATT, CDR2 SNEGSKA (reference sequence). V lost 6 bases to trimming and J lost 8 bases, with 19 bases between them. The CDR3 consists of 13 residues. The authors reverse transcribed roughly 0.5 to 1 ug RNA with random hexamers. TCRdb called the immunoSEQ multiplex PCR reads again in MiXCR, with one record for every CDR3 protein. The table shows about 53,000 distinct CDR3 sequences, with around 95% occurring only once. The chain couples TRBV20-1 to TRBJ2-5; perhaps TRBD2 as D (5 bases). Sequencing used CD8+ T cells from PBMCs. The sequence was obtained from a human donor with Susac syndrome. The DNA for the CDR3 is TGCAGTGCCGATTGGACTCGACAAGGAACCCAGTACTTC. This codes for CSADWTRQGTQYF.